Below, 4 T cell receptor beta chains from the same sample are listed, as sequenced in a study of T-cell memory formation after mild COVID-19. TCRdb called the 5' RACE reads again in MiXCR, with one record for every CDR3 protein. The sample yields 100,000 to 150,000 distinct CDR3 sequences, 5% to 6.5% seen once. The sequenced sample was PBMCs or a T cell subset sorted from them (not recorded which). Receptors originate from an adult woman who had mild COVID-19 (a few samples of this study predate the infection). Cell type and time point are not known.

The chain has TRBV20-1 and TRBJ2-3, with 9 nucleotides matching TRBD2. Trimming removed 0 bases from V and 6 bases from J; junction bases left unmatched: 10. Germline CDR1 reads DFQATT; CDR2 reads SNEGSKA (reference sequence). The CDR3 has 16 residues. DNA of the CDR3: TGCAGTGCTAGAGATCGATGGCTAGCGGGAACGGATACGCAGTATTTT. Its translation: CSARDRWLAGTDTQYF.

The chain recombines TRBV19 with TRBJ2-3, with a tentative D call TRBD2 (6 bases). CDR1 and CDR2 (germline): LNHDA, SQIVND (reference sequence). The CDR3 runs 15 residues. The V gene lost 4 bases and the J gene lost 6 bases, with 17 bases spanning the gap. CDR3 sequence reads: CASSKAASAKDTQYF. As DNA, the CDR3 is TGTGCCAGTAGTAAGGCGGCTAGCGCGAAGGATACGCAGTATTTT.

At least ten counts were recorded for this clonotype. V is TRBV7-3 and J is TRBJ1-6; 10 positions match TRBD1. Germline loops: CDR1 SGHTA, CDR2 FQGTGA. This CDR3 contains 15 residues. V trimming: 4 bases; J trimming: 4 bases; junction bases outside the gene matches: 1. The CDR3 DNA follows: TGTGCCAGCAGCTCGGACAGGGGGTATAATTCACCCCTCCACTTT. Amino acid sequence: CASSSDRGYNSPLHF.

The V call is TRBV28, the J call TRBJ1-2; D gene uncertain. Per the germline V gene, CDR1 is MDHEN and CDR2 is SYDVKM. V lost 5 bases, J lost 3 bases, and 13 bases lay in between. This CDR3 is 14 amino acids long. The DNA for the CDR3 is TGTGCCAGCAGTGAAGAAGGGTGGGACTATGGCTACACCTTC. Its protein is CASSEEGWDYGYTF.